This is a list of T cell receptor beta chains from one sample in a study of T cell responses to AZD1222 COVID-19 vaccine. The assay was immunoSEQ multiplex PCR, and TCRdb's table has in-frame clones only and misses some. The data show 65,000 to 85,000 clones, nearly 90% seen once. The sample was peripheral blood, taken on day 0 of AZD1222 vaccination. The receptor set was obtained from an adult in good health. The CDR3 runs from the conserved cysteine through the conserved F or W. D genes are given only for firm matches. Clone size is shown for a subset of rows, as once, few, many or a class of expanded clone.

clone_size d_call j_call v_call cdr3_nt cdr3_aa
once NA TRBJ2-4 TRBV30 TGTGCCTGGAGTGTAACAACCAAAAACATTCAGTACTTC CAWSVTTKNIQYF
NA NA TRBJ1-1 TRBV2 TGTGCCAGCAGGGGGGGTGGCCAGGGGACCCCTGAAGCTTTCTTT CASRGGGQGTPEAFF
NA TRBD2 TRBJ2-1 TRBV10-3 TGTGCCATCAGTACCCAGACTAGCGGGATTTACAATGAGCAGTTCTTC CAISTQTSGIYNEQFF
NA NA TRBJ1-5 TRBV29-1 TGCAGCGTAGCGGAGGGCAGGAACAATCAGCCCCAGCATTTT CSVAEGRNNQPQHF
NA NA TRBJ1-1 TRBV6-5 TGTGCCAGCAGTTACTCGGGGGTTGGGAACACTGAAGCTTTCTTT CASSYSGVGNTEAFF
NA TRBD1 TRBJ2-7 TRBV18 TGTGCCAGCTCACTCCGGGACAGCCATGCCGAGCAGTACTTC CASSLRDSHAEQYF
NA NA TRBJ1-1 TRBV19 TGTGCCAGTAGTCCACGGGCCGGGGCGTCCGCCCGTGAAGCTTTCTTT CASSPRAGASAREAFF
NA NA TRBJ2-3 TRBV11-2 TGTGCCAGCAGCTTGCATGGAGACGGCACAGATACGCAGTATTTT CASSLHGDGTDTQYF
NA TRBD2 TRBJ2-5 TRBV24-1 TGTGCCACCAGTGAGACTAGCGGGGGCTACCAAGAGACCCAGTACTTC CATSETSGGYQETQYF
NA NA TRBJ1-2 TRBV18 TGTGCCAGCTCACCACCGGGGGACCCCTATGGCTACACCTTC CASSPPGDPYGYTF
NA NA TRBJ2-2 TRBV14 TGTGCCAGCAGCCAGGTCGCGGGATCGAGCACCGGGGAGCTGTTTTTT CASSQVAGSSTGELFF
NA TRBD2 TRBJ2-5 TRBV24-1 TGTGCCACCAGTGCCCAAAGCGGGGGTATCGAGACCCAGTACTTC CATSAQSGGIETQYF
NA NA TRBJ1-5 TRBV19 TGTGCCAGTAGTATAGCAGGGGTCAATCAGCCCCAGCATTTT CASSIAGVNQPQHF
NA TRBD1 TRBJ1-2 TRBV28 TGTGCCAGCAGTTCCACAGGGGTTATTTATGGCTACACCTTC CASSSTGVIYGYTF
NA NA TRBJ1-1 TRBV7-8 TGTGCCAGCAGACAGGACCCGTTTAAATCGAACACTGAAGCTTTCTTT CASRQDPFKSNTEAFF
once TRBD2 TRBJ2-3 TRBV28 TGTGCCAGCAGTTTGCGTAGCGGGAGTTTGGCAGATACGCAGTATTTT CASSLRSGSLADTQYF
NA NA TRBJ1-4 TRBV28 TGTGCCAGCACCTCCTTCCGGCACGTTAATGAAAAACTGTTTTTT CASTSFRHVNEKLFF
NA NA TRBJ2-7 TRBV5-1 TGCGCCAGCAGCTTGGACAGGACCTCTTCATACGAGCAGTACTTC CASSLDRTSSYEQYF
NA TRBD1 TRBJ2-1 TRBV24-1 TGTGCCACCAGTGATCCCCGCGGACAGGGACCTCGTCACTACAATGAGCAGTTCTTC CATSDPRGQGPRHYNEQFF
once TRBD2 TRBJ2-7 TRBV7-9 TGTGCCAGCAGCCTAGCGGGAGGGCAGCAGTACTTC CASSLAGGQQYF
few NA TRBJ1-4 TRBV28 TGTGCCAGCACCGGGCAGGTATCGCAGAAACTGTTTTTT CASTGQVSQKLFF
NA NA TRBJ2-7 TRBV20-1 TGCAGTGTCAGGGCCACTAACGAGCAGTACTTC CSVRATNEQYF
NA NA TRBJ1-4 TRBV2 TGTGCCAGCAGATACCTCCTGAATAGACAACTTCGAACTAATGAAAAACTGTTTTTT CASRYLLNRQLRTNEKLFF
NA NA TRBJ2-3 TRBV21-1 TGTGCCAGCAGCACCTTCCGGGACAGAGGCACAGATACGCAGTATTTT CASSTFRDRGTDTQYF
NA NA TRBJ1-2 TRBV28 TGTGCCACTTCACAGGGCTGGTATGGCTACACCTTC CATSQGWYGYTF
NA NA TRBJ2-1 TRBV6-4 TGTGCCAGCAGTCATAACCCACGAGCCGGGGGCAATGAGCAGTTCTTC CASSHNPRAGGNEQFF
NA NA TRBJ1-5 TRBV14 TGTGCCAGCAGCCAAGTTGCAGGGCCCCAGCATTTT CASSQVAGPQHF
NA NA TRBJ2-2 TRBV3-1/TRBV3-2 TGTGCCAGCAGCCCTCGGTTCTCTTACACCGGGGAGCTGTTTTTT CASSPRFSYTGELFF
NA TRBD1 TRBJ1-1 TRBV19 TGTGCCAGTACCGCCGACAGGGACGTTACTGAAGCTTTCTTT CASTADRDVTEAFF
NA TRBD2 TRBJ2-1 TRBV18 TGTGCCAGCTCACCACAAACCACTAGCGGGGGGCGCTACAATGAGCAGTTCTTC CASSPQTTSGGRYNEQFF
NA NA TRBJ1-1 TRBV11-2 TGTGCCAGCAGCTGGGCAGGGGAGACTGAAGCTTTCTTT CASSWAGETEAFF
NA NA TRBJ1-1 TRBV5-1 TGCGCCAGCAGCTTGGGACAGCAGAACACTGAAGCTTTCTTT CASSLGQQNTEAFF
NA NA TRBJ1-1 TRBV2 TGTGCCAGCAGTTCAGAGGCGGTAATTGAAGCTTTCTTT CASSSEAVIEAFF
NA TRBD1 TRBJ2-7 TRBV6-5 TGTGCCAGCAGTTCGCGACAGGGGCAGAGCGAGCAGTACTTC CASSSRQGQSEQYF
NA TRBD2 TRBJ2-1 TRBV27 TGTGCCAGCTTGCCCAGCGGGAGCAATGAGCAGTTCTTC CASLPSGSNEQFF
NA TRBD1 TRBJ1-2 TRBV7-9 TGTGCCAGCAGCTTAGCCCGACAGGGGATTGGCTACACCTTC CASSLARQGIGYTF
NA TRBD1 TRBJ1-6 TRBV5-6 TGTGCCAGCAGCTTGCCTCAGGGGGCCAGTTCACCCCTCCACTTT CASSLPQGASSPLHF
NA NA TRBJ1-6 TRBV5-1 TGCGCCAGCAGCTTAACCTCCGGGGACGGCAATTCACCCCTCCACTTT CASSLTSGDGNSPLHF
NA NA TRBJ2-2 TRBV6-5 TGTGCCAGCAGCAGGGACACCCACGGGGAGCTGTTTTTT CASSRDTHGELFF
NA NA TRBJ1-3 TRBV28 TGTGCCAGCAGTTTGGAGCAGGGGTTCTCTGGAAACACCATATATTTT CASSLEQGFSGNTIYF
NA TRBD1 TRBJ2-1 TRBV7-9 TGTGCCAGCAGCTCCCAGGGGGCAGGCTACAATGAGCAGTTCTTC CASSSQGAGYNEQFF
NA NA TRBJ1-1 TRBV5-6 TGTGCCAGCAGCTTGTTGTTGGCGAGCACTGAAGCTTTCTTT CASSLLLASTEAFF
NA TRBD1 TRBJ2-5 TRBV5-1 TGCGCCAGCAGCGCCTCCGGGACAGTCCAAGAGACCCAGTACTTC CASSASGTVQETQYF
NA NA TRBJ2-1 TRBV7-9 TGTGCCAGCAGCCCAATGGGGGTGGGTGAGCAGTTCTTC CASSPMGVGEQFF
NA NA TRBJ2-1 TRBV2 TGTGCCACAGCCTCGGGGTCTTACAATGAGCAGTTCTTC CATASGSYNEQFF
NA TRBD2 TRBJ2-3 TRBV15 TGTGCCACCAGCAGAGCGACTAGCGAGGATACGCAGTATTTT CATSRATSEDTQYF
NA NA TRBJ1-1 TRBV25-1 TGTGCCAGCAGTGCTGTGGGGGGCCTAGGCAATGAAGCTTTCTTT CASSAVGGLGNEAFF
NA NA TRBJ1-3 TRBV28 TGTGCCAGCACCCTCGGGGGTGCTGGAAACACCATATATTTT CASTLGGAGNTIYF
NA NA TRBJ1-5 TRBV2 TGTGCCAGCAGTGAAACGGGTAGAAATAGCAATCAGCCCCAGCATTTT CASSETGRNSNQPQHF
NA NA TRBJ1-2 TRBV18 TGTGCCAGCTCACCAGGATTGGGACTCCAAAACTATGGCTACACCTTC CASSPGLGLQNYGYTF
NA NA TRBJ1-4 TRBV9 TGTGCCAGCAGCGTACAGGGTGGTGAAAAACTGTTTTTT CASSVQGGEKLFF
NA NA TRBJ2-1 TRBV5-1 TGCGCCAGCAGCTTGGGGCCAGCCTCCTACAATGAGCAGTTCTTC CASSLGPASYNEQFF
NA TRBD1 TRBJ1-5 TRBV6-5 TGTGCCAGTATTCGGACAGGGGGTTTGAAGCCCCAGCATTTT CASIRTGGLKPQHF
once NA TRBJ1-1 TRBV11-2 TGTGCCAGCAGCCGACAGGCTGAAGCTTTCTTT CASSRQAEAFF
few NA TRBJ1-1 TRBV14 TGTGCCAGCAGCCAAGATCGGGGGGTTAGTTATTTCAAAGCTTTCTTT CASSQDRGVSYFKAFF
NA NA TRBJ1-1 TRBV7-9 TGTGCCAGCAGCCCCGGGGACGCCGAAGCTTTCTTT CASSPGDAEAFF
NA NA TRBJ1-2 TRBV6-6 TGTGCCAGCAGTTATGAGGGCGGCTATGGCTACACCTTC CASSYEGGYGYTF
NA TRBD2 TRBJ2-1 TRBV29-1 TGCACCGGACTAGCGGGTTACAATGAGCAGTTCTTC CTGLAGYNEQFF